These T cell receptor beta chains were read from a single sample in a study of shared clonotypes between healthy human individuals. The table came from immunoSEQ multiplex PCR; TCRdb's copy has only in-frame clones and leaves some out. The sample has some 1 million clones; about 75% are singletons. Sequencing used memory CD4+ T cells sorted from blood. These TCRs come from a man aged 18 to 30 in good health. CDR3s leave out the opening cysteine and the closing phenylalanine or tryptophan. Not every row has a clone size; where given, it reads once, few, many or a size class.

CDR3 protein	clone size	V gene	J gene
ASSLGASGDRETQY	NA	TRBV5-4	TRBJ2-5
ASSECCREAYEQY	NA	TRBV6-4	NA
ASSQENQLNYGYT	few	TRBV4-2	TRBJ1-2
APPNQPQH	NA	TRBV5-5	TRBJ1-5
ASSPETGAIYEQY	NA	TRBV18	TRBJ2-7
ASSQVEAF	few	TRBV14	TRBJ1-1
ASKSGLYQETQY	once	TRBV11-2	TRBJ2-5
ASSEGPSEKLF	NA	TRBV10-1	TRBJ1-4
ASSLSGTYEQY	NA	TRBV5-1	TRBJ2-7
ASATGGGYT	few	TRBV30	TRBJ1-2
AISASGGLD	NA	TRBV10-3	TRBJ2-3
ASSLEGQGSNQPQH	NA	TRBV7-8	TRBJ1-5
ASSISRQVYEQY	few	TRBV19	TRBJ2-7
AWTGQGNYGYT	NA	TRBV30	TRBJ1-2
ASSPGGLFSYEQY	NA	TRBV10-1	TRBJ2-7
ASSLEGGEQY	NA	TRBV5-1	TRBJ2-7
ASSLGPEDNSPLH	NA	TRBV5-1	TRBJ1-6
ASSSGLKQGTYGYT	NA	TRBV5-1	TRBJ1-2
ASSKAGEPTDTQY	once	TRBV19	TRBJ2-3
ASSGTGKNTEAF	NA	TRBV5-1	TRBJ1-1
ASSQGDINSPLH	few	TRBV9	TRBJ1-6
ASSQDPRTRY	NA	TRBV4-1	TRBJ2-3
ASSQSVGGGTDTQY	NA	TRBV23-1	TRBJ2-3
ASITIGDRVDYT	NA	TRBV7-9	TRBJ1-2
ASSESSGANTQY	NA	TRBV10-1	TRBJ2-3
ASRGGDRGSNQPQH	few	TRBV10-2	TRBJ1-5
ASRLPGTGKTGELF	NA	TRBV7-2	TRBJ2-2
ASSPRDRSYNEQF	NA	TRBV9	TRBJ2-1
ASSLGQGLTDTQY	NA	TRBV5-1	TRBJ2-3
ATPGEGSGANVLT	NA	TRBV28	TRBJ2-6
ASSPQNSGTGELF	NA	TRBV18	TRBJ2-2
ASSQRSGIVHEQY	few	TRBV23-1	TRBJ2-7
ASSRNRIRHTEAF	NA	TRBV28	TRBJ1-1
ASSIGVGRVNTEAF	once	TRBV19	TRBJ1-1
ASSTGELF	NA	TRBV9	TRBJ2-2
ASKEGFYSNQPQH	NA	TRBV19	TRBJ1-5
ASSLIGTGYQPQH	NA	TRBV7-2	TRBJ1-5
ASSLTEAHEQF	NA	TRBV7-9	TRBJ2-1
ASSWGPRNEKLF	NA	TRBV5-6	TRBJ1-4
ATSREFGVLGYT	NA	TRBV15	TRBJ1-2